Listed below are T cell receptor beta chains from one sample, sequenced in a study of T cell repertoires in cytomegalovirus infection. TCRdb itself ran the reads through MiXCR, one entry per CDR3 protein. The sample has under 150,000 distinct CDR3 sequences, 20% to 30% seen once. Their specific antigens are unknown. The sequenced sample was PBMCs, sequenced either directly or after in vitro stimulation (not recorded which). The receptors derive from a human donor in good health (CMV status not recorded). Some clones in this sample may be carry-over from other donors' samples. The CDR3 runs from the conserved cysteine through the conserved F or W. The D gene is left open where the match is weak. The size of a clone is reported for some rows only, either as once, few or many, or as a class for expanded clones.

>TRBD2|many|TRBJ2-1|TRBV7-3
TGTGCCAGCAGCCTAGGGACTAGCGGGTACAATGAGCAGTTCTTC
CASSLGTSGYNEQFF
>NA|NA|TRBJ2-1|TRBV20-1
TGCAGTGCGGGCCGGCGGCACCACGGCCTTTCCTACAATGAGCAGTTCTTC
CSAGRRHHGLSYNEQFF
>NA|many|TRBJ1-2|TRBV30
TGTGCCTGGAGTGACCCGTGGCAAGGCGATGGCTACACCTTC
CAWSDPWQGDGYTF
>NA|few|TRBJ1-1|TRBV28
TGTGCCAGCAGTTTACCCGAGGGTCGCGGAGCTTTCTTT
CASSLPEGRGAFF
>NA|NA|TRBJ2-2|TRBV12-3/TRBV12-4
TGTGCCAGCAACGGAACGAACACCGGGGAGCTGTTTTTT
CASNGTNTGELFF
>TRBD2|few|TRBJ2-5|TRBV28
TGTGCCAGCAGTCCCAGGGGAGCGGGAGGGCGAGAGACCCAGTACTTC
CASSPRGAGGRETQYF
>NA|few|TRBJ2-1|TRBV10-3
TGTGCCATCAGTGAAGGTGACTTCGACAATGAGCAGTTCTTC
CAISEGDFDNEQFF
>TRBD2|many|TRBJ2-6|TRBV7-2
TGTGCCAGCAGCTTAGTAGGCGGGAGTGGGGCCAACGTCCTGACTTTC
CASSLVGGSGANVLTF
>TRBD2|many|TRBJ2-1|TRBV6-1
TGTGCCAGCAGGGTTCTAGCGGGGGCAAGCTCCTACAATGAGCAGTTCTTC
CASRVLAGASSYNEQFF
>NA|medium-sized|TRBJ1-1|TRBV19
TGTGCCAGTAGTCCCGCAGGTCTGAACACTGAAGCTTTCTTT
CASSPAGLNTEAFF
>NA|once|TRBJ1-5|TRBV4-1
TGCGCCAGCAGCCCTAATCTCGGGGCTCAGCCCCAGCATTTT
CASSPNLGAQPQHF
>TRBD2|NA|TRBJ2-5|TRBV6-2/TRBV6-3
TGTGCCAGCACTTCCGGGACTAGCGGGAGCGAGACCCAGTACTTC
CASTSGTSGSETQYF
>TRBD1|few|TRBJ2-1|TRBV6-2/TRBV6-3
TGTGCCAGCACCTCCCTAGGGACAGGGATTTACAATGAGCAGTTCTTC
CASTSLGTGIYNEQFF
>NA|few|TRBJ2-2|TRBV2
TGTGCCAGCACACGGGTTAGGGCGAACACCGGGGAGCTGTTTTTT
CASTRVRANTGELFF
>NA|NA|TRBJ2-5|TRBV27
TGTGCCAGCAGTTTTCGAGTTAATGTGCAAGAGACCCAGTACTTC
CASSFRVNVQETQYF
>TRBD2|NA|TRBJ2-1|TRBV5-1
TGCGCCAGCAGCTTGATTTTCGGGCGGGAGAGTTTACATGAGCAGTTCTTC
CASSLIFGRESLHEQFF
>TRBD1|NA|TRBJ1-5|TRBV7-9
TGTGCCAGCAGCTTAAACCACAGGGGGCCTGGGCAGCCCCAGCATTTT
CASSLNHRGPGQPQHF
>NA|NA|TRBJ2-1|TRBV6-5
TGTGCCAGCAGTTACGATACCCGGCCGGACAATGAGCAGTTCTTC
CASSYDTRPDNEQFF
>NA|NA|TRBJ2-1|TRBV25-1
TGTGCCAGCAGTGAATATGTCGAGTTTGAGCAGTTCTTC
CASSEYVEFEQFF
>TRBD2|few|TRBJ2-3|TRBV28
TGTGCCAGCGTCCATAGCGGGAGATATACGCAGTATTTT
CASVHSGRYTQYF
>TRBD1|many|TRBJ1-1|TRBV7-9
TGTGCCAGCAGCCCGAGACAGGGGAACACTGAAGCTTTCTTT
CASSPRQGNTEAFF
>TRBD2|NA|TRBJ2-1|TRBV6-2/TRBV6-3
TGTGCCAGCAGTTACTCAAGCGGGGGATACAATGAGCAGTTCTTC
CASSYSSGGYNEQFF
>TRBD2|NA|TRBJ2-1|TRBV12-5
TGTGCTAGTGACTTTACTAGCGCAGTCTCAGGGGAGCAGTTCTTC
CASDFTSAVSGEQFF
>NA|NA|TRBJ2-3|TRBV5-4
TGTGCCAGCAGCTTGCAGGGAAGCGTAGGGGATACGCAGTATTTT
CASSLQGSVGDTQYF
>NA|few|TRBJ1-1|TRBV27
TGTGCCAGCAGCCAACCCCGGGTTGGCACTGAAGCTTTCTTT
CASSQPRVGTEAFF
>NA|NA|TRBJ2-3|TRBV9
TGTGCCAGCAGCGTAGGGGCGGGACGAACTCCTAGCACAGATACGCAGTATTTT
CASSVGAGRTPSTDTQYF
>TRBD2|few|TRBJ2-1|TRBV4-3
TGCGCCAGCAGCCAAGAAGGAAGCGGGAGCTCCTACAATGAGCAGTTCTTC
CASSQEGSGSSYNEQFF
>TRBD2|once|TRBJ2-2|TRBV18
TGTGCCAGCTCACCACCCCAACTAGCGGGAGTCACCGGGGAGCTGTTTTTT
CASSPPQLAGVTGELFF
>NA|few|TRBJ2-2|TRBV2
TGTGCCAGCAGAGGGAGGTACGGGGAGCTGTTTTTT
CASRGRYGELFF
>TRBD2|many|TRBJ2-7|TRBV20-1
TGCAGTGCTAGAGGAGTGACTAGCTCTTTCTCCTACGAGCAGTACTTC
CSARGVTSSFSYEQYF
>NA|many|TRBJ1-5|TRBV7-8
TGTGCCAGCAGCTTAGGGGGTTCGAATAATCAGCCCCAGCATTTT
CASSLGGSNNQPQHF
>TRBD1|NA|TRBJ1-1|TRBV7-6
TGTGCCAGCAGCTCGACAGGGAGAGGCACTGAAGCTTTCTTT
CASSSTGRGTEAFF
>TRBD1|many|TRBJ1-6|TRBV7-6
TGTGCCAGCAGCTTAAGTGCCCCCCGACAGGGGCTTCGTTCACCCCTCCACTTT
CASSLSAPRQGLRSPLHF
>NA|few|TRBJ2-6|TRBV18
TGTGCCAGCTCACCAAAGGGTTGGTCTGGGGCCAACGTCCTGACTTTC
CASSPKGWSGANVLTF
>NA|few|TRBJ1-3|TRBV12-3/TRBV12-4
TGTGCCAGCAGGAGAGCGGGGTTCTCTGGAAACACCATATATTTT
CASRRAGFSGNTIYF
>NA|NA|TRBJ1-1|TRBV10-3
TGTGCCATCAGTGTGGGGTTTTGGGTTGAACACACTGAAGCTTTCTTT
CAISVGFWVEHTEAFF
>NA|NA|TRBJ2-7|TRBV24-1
TGTGCCACCAGTGATTCCCTTCCAGGGGCCGGCTACGAGCAGTACTTC
CATSDSLPGAGYEQYF
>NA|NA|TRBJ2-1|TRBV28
TGTGCCAGCAGACGACCTGCGGGCTACAATGAGCAGTTCTTC
CASRRPAGYNEQFF
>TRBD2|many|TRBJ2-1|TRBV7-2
TGTGCCAGCAGCTCCATAGCGGGAATCACCTACAATGAGCAGTTCTTC
CASSSIAGITYNEQFF
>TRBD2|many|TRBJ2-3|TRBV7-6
TGTGCCAGCAGCTTAGGGACTAGCGGGAGAACGGATACGCAGTATTTT
CASSLGTSGRTDTQYF
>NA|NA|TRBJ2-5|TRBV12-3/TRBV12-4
TGTGCCAGCACCTCATGGGAGACCCAGTACTTC
CASTSWETQYF
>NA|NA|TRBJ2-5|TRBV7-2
TGTGCCAGCAGCTTAGACGACAAGACCCAGTACTTC
CASSLDDKTQYF
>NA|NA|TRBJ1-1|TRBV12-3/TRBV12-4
TGTGCCAGCAGTAGTACACAGAACACTGAAGCTTTCTTT
CASSSTQNTEAFF
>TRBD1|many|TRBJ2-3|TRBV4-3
TGCGCCAGCAGCTACGGACAGGGCCCAGATACGCAGTATTTT
CASSYGQGPDTQYF
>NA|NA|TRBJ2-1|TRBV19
TGTGCCAGTAGTATAACATCATTGAATGAGCAGTTCTTC
CASSITSLNEQFF
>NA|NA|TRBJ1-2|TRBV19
TGTGCCAGTAGCTACAGATCGTCTACCTATGGCTACACCTTC
CASSYRSSTYGYTF
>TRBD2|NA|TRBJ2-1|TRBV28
TGTGCCAGCAGCTGGACTAGCGGGAGTATGGATGAGCAGTTCTTC
CASSWTSGSMDEQFF
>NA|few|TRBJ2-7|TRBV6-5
TGTGCCAGCAGTTACTCCGACGGCTCCTACGAGCAGTACTTC
CASSYSDGSYEQYF
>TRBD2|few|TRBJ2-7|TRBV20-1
TGCAGTGCGAGAGGGACTAGCGGAAACTACGAGCAGTACTTC
CSARGTSGNYEQYF
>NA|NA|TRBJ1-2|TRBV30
TGTGCCTGGAGACCCCCCGGGTCTTTCTATGGCTACACCTTC
CAWRPPGSFYGYTF
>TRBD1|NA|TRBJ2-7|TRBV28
TGTGCCAGCAGTCTGACAGGGGGCTTCGACGAGCAGTACTTC
CASSLTGGFDEQYF
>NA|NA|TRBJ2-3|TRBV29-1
TGCAGCGTTGGGGCAGATACGCAGTATTTT
CSVGADTQYF
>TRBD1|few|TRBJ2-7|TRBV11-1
TGTGCCAGCAGCCCCCGACAGGGGCAGTACGAGCAGTACTTC
CASSPRQGQYEQYF
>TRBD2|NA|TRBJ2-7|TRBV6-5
TGTGCCAGCAGTTACTCGCTTAGCGGGGCCCCCTACGAGCAGTACTTC
CASSYSLSGAPYEQYF
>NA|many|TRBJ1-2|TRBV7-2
TGTGCCAGCAGGACCGGGGAAGGGAATGGCTACACCTTC
CASRTGEGNGYTF